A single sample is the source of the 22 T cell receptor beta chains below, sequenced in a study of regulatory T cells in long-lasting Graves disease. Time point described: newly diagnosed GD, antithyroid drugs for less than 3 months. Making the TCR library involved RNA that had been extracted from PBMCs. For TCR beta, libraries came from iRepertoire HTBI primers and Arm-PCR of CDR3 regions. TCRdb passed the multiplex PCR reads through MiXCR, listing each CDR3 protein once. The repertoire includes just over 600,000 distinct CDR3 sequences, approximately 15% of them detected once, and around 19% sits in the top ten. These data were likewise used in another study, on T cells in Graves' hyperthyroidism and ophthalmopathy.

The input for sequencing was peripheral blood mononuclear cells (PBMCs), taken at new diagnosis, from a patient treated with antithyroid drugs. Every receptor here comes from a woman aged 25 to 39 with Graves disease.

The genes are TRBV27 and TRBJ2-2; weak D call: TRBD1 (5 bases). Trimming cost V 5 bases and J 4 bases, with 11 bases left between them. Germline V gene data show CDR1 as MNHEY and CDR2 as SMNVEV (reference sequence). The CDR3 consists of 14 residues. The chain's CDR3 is CASSPSGLTGELFF. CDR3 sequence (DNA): TGTGCCAGCAGTCCCTCAGGGCTCACCGGGGAGCTGTTTTTT.

The CDR3 DNA sequence: TGTGCCGCGGGACGCCTCTCCTACAATGAGCAGTTCTTC. Its translation is CAAGRLSYNEQFF. The J gene is TRBJ2-1, the V gene TRBV3-1, with D maybe TRBD2 (6 bases). Germline V lookup: CDR1 LGHDT, CDR2 YNNKEL (reference sequence). CDR3 length: 13 amino acids. Between the trimmed V and J ends, which lost 11 bases and 0 bases, there was a span of 11 bases.

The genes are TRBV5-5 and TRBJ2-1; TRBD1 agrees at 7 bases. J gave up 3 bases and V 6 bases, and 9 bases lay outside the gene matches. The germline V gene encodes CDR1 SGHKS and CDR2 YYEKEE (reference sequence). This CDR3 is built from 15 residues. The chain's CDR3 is CASTPRDRSYNEQFF. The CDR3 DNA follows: TGTGCCAGCACCCCAAGGGACAGAAGCTACAATGAGCAGTTCTTC.

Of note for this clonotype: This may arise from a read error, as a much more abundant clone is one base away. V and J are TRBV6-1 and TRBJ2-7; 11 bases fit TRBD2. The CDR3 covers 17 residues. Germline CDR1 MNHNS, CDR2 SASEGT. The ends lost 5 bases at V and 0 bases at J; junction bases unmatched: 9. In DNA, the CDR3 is TGTGCCAGCAGTACTACCGGGACTAGCGGTAACTCCTACGAGCAGTACTTC. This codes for CASSTTGTSGNSYEQYF.

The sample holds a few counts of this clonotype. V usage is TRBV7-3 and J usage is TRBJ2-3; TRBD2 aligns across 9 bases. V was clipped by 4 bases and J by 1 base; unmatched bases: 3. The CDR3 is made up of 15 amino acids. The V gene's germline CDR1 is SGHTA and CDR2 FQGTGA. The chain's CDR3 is CASSSSGARTDTQYF. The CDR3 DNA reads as TGTGCCAGCAGCTCTAGCGGGGCCCGCACAGATACGCAGTATTTT.

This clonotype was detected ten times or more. The CDR3 sequence is CSAMGQTWGETQYF. In DNA form, the CDR3 reads TGCAGTGCTATGGGACAGACCTGGGGGGAGACCCAGTACTTC. The J gene is TRBJ2-5, the V gene TRBV20-1, with 7 positions matching TRBD1. V lost 4 bases to trimming and J lost 5 bases; unmatched junction nucleotides: 10. CDR3 length: 14 residues. CDR1 and CDR2 (germline): DFQATT, SNEGSKA (reference sequence).

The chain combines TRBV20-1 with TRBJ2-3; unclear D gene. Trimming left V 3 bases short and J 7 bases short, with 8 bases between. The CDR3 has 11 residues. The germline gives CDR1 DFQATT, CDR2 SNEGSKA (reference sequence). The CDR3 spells CSARSGNTQYF. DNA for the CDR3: TGCAGTGCTAGGTCGGGTAATACGCAGTATTTT.

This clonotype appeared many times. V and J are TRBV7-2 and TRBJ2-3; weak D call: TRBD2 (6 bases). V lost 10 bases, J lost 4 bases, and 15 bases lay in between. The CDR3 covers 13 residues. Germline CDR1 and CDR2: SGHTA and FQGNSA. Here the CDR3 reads CAIPLGEADTQYF. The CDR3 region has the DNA TGTGCCATACCCTTGGGGGAGGCAGATACGCAGTATTTT.

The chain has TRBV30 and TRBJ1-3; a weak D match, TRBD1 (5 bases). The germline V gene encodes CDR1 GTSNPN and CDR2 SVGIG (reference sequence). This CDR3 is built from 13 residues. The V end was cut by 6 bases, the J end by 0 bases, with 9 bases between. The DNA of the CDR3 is TGTGCCTGCGGGGCATCCTCTGGAAACACCATATATTTT. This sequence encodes CACGASSGNTIYF.

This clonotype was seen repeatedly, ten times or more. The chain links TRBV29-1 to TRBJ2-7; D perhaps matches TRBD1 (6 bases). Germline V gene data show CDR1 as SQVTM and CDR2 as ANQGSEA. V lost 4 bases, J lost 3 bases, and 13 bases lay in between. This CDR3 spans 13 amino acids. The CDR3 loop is CSVAKGELYEQYF. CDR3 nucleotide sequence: TGCAGCGTTGCTAAGGGGGAACTCTACGAGCAGTACTTC.

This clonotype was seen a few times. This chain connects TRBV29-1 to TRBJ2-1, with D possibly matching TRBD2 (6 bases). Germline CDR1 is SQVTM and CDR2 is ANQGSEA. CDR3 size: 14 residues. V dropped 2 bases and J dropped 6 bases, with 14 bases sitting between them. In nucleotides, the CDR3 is TGCAGCGTTGAACTGCTGGGAGGTATCAATGAGCAGTTCTTC. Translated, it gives CSVELLGGINEQFF.

The CDR3 DNA reads TGCGCCAGCAGCCACCTCGCCCCCCTGCAGTATTTT. This codes for CASSHLAPLQYF. The chain uses TRBV4-1 and TRBJ2-3, with D unresolved. This CDR3 spans 12 amino acids. Germline CDR1 MGHRA, CDR2 YSYEKL. Deletions cut 3 bases from V and 11 bases from J, with 12 bases between.

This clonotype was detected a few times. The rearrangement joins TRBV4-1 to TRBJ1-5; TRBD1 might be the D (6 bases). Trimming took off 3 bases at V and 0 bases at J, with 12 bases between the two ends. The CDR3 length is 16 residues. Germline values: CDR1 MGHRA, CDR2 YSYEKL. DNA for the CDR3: TGCGCCAGCAGCCATCAAATCAGGGGTAGCAATCAGCCCCAGCATTTT. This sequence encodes CASSHQIRGSNQPQHF.

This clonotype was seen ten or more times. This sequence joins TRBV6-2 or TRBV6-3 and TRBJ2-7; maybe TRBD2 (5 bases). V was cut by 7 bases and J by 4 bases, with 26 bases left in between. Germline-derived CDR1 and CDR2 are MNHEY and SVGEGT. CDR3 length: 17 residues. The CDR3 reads CASKREPITSGSYEQYF. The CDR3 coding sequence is TGTGCCAGCAAGAGGGAACCTATCACGAGCGGATCTTACGAGCAGTACTTC.

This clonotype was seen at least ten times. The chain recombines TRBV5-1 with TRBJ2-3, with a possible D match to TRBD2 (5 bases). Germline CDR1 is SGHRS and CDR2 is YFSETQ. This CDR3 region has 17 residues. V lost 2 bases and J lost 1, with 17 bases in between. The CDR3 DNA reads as TGCGCCAGCAGCTTAAGGCGGGTCTGGGATGGCACAGATACGCAGTATTTT. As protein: CASSLRRVWDGTDTQYF. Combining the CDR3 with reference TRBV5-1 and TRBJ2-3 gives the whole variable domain KAGVTQTPRYLIKTRGQQVTLSCSPISGHRSVSWYQQTPGQGLQFLFEYFSETQRNKGNFPGRFSGRQFSNSRSEMNVSTLELGDSALYLCASSLRRVWDGTDTQYFGPGTRLTVL.

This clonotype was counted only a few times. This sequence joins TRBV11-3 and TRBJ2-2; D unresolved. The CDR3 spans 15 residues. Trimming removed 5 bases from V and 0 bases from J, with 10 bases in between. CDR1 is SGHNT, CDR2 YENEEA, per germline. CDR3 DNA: TGTGCCAGCAGCCCCGGGTACACGAACACCGGGGAGCTGTTTTTT. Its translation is CASSPGYTNTGELFF.

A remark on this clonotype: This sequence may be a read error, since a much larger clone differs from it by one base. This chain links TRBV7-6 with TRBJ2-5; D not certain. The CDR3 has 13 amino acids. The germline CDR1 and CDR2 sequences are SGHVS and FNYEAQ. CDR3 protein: CASSFSLGEAQYF. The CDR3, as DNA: TGTGCCAGCAGCTTCTCTCTTGGAGAGGCCCAGTACTTC.

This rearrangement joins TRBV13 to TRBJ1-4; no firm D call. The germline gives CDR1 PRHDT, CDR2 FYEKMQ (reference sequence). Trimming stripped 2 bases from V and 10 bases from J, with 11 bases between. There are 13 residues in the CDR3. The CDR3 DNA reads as TGTGCCAGCAGCTTATCTGAAACCGGAAAACTGTTTTTT. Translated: CASSLSETGKLFF.

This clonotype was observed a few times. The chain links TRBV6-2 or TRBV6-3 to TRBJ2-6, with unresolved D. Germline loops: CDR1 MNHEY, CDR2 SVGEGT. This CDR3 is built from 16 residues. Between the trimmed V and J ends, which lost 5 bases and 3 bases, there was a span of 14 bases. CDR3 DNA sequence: TGTGCCAGCAGTCCTCTAAAGGGTGGTGGGGCCAACGTCCTGACTTTC. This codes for CASSPLKGGGANVLTF.

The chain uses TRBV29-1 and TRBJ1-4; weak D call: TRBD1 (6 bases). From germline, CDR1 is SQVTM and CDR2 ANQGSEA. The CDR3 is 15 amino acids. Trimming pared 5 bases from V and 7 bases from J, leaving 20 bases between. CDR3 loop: CSVSTGGLKGEKLFF. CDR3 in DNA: TGCAGCGTTAGCACGGGGGGCCTGAAAGGTGAAAAACTGTTTTTT.

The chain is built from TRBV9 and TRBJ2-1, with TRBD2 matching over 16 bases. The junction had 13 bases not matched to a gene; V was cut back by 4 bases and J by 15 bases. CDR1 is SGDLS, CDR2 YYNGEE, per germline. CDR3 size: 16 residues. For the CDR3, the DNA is TGTGCCAGCAGCCCCGAGGTCCCGGGACTAGCGGGAGGGCCGTTCTTC. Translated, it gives CASSPEVPGLAGGPFF.

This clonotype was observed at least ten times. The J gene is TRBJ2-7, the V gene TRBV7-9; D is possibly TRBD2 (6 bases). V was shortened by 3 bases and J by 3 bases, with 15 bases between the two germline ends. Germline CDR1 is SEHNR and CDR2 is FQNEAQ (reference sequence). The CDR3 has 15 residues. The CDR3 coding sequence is TGTGCCAGCAGCTTGTCGAGTGCGGGGTTCTACGAGCAGTACTTC. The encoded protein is CASSLSSAGFYEQYF.